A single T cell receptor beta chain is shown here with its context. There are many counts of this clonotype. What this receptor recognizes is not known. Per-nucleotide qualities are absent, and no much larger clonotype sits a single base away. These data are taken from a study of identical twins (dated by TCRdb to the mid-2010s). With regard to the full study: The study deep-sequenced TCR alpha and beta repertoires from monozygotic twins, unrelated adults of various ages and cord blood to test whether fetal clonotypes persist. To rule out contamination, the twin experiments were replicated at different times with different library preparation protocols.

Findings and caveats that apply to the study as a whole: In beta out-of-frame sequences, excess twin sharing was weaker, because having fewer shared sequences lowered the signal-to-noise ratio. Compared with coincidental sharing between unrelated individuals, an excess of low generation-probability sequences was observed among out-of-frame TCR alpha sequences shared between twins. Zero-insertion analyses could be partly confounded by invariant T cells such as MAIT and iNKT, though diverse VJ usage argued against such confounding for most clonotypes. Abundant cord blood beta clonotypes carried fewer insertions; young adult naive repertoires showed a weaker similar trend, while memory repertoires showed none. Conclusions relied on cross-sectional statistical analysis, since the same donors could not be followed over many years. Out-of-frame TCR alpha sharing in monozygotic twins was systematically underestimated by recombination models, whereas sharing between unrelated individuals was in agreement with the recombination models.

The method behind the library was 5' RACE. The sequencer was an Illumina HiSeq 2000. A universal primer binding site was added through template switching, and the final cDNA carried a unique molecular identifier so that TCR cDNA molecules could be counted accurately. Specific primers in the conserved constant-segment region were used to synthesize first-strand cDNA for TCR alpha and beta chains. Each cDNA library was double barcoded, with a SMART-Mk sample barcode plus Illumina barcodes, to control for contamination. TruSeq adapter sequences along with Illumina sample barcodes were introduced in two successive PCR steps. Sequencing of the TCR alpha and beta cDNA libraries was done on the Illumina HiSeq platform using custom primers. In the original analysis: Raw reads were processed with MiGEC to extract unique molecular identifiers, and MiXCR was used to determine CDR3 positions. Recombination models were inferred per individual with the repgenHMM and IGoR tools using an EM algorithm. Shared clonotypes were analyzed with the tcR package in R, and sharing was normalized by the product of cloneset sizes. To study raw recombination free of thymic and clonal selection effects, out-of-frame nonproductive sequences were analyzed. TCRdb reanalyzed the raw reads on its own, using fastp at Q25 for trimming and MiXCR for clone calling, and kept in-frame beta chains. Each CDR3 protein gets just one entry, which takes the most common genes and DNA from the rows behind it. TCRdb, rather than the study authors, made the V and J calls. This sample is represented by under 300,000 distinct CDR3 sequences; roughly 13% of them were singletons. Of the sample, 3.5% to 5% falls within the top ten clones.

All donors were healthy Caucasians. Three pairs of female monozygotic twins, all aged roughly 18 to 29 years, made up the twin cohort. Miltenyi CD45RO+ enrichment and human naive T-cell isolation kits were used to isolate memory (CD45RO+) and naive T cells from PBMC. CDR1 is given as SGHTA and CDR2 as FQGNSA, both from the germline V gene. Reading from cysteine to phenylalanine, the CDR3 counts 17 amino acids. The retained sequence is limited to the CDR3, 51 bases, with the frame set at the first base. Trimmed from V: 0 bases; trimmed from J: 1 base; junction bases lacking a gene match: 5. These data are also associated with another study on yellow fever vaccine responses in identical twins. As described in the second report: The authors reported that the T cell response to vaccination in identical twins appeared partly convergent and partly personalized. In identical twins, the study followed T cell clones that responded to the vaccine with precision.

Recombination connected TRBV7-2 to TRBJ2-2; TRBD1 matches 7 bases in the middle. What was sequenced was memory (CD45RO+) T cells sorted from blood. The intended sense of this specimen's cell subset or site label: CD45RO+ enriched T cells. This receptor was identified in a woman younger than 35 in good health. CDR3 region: CASSLAHRGLNTGELFF. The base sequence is TGTGCCAGCAGCTTAGCTCACAGGGGCTTGAACACCGGGGAGCTGTTTTTT.